The present TCR beta chain was sequenced within a study of cytomegalovirus exposure and HLA in healthy donors. General study points: HLA restriction was apparent for most CMV-associated TCR beta chains in a later analysis. A missense DCLRE1C variant was associated with V- and J-gene trimming of TCR beta chains in a later analysis, and an independent cohort replicated the association.

Between the trimmed V and J ends, which lost 0 bases and 2 bases, there was a span of 11 bases. The CDR3 has 15 amino acids. CDR1 is SGHRS, CDR2 YFSETQ, per germline. Of note for this clone: Its antigen is undetermined.

The PCR ran on 60 Vbeta and 13 Jbeta primers. Method: immunoSEQ multiplex PCR; TCRdb's copy keeps in-frame clones and lacks some. Of some 130,000 clones listed, roughly 70% are singletons. This chain connects TRBV5-1 to TRBJ1-2, with no clear D. The receptor was derived from a man aged 50-59 years in good health and CMV-seropositive. Input material: PBMCs. The CDR3 coding sequence is TGCGCCAGCAGCTTGGCCGGAGAGGAAAACTATGGCTACACCTTC. This codes for CASSLAGEENYGYTF.